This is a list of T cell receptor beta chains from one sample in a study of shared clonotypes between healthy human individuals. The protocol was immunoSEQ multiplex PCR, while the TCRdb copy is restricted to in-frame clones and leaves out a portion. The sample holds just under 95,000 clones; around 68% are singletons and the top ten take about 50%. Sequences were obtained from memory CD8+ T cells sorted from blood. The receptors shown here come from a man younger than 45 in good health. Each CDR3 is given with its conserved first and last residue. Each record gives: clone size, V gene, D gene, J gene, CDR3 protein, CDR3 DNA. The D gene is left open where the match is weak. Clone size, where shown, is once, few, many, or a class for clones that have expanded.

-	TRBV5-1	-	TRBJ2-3	CASSLAGISTDTQYF	TGCGCCAGCAGCTTGGCAGGGATAAGCACAGATACGCAGTATTTT
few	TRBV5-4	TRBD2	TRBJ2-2	CASSPGVAGGSRTGELFF	TGTGCCAGCAGCCCTGGAGTAGCGGGAGGTTCGCGCACCGGGGAGCTGTTTTTT
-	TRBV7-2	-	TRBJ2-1	CASSGGPTHYNEQFF	TGTGCCAGCAGTGGGGGTCCAACCCATTACAATGAGCAGTTCTTC
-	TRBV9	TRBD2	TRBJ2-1	CASRGDFGTSTREQFF	TGTGCCAGCAGAGGAGATTTTGGGACTAGCACTAGGGAGCAGTTCTTC
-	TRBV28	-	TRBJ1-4	CASSLGRSNEKLFF	TGTGCCAGCAGTTTGGGGAGATCTAATGAAAAACTGTTTTTT
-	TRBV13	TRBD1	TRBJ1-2	CASSFGTGTNYGYTF	TGTGCCAGCAGCTTCGGGACAGGGACAAACTATGGCTACACCTTC
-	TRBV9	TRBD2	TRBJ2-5	CASSVVAGPQETQYF	TGTGCCAGCAGCGTAGTAGCGGGTCCTCAAGAGACCCAGTACTTC
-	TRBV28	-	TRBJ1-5	CASSPSSWGNQPQHF	TGTGCCAGCAGTCCATCATCTTGGGGCAATCAGCCCCAGCATTTT
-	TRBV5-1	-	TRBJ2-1	CASSPAWSSYNEQFF	TGCGCCAGCAGCCCGGCATGGAGCTCCTACAATGAGCAGTTCTTC
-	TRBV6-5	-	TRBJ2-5	CASSYGPKETQYF	TGTGCCAGCAGTTACGGGCCAAAAGAGACCCAGTACTTC
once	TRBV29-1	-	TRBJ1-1	CSVARGQNTEAFF	TGCAGCGTTGCCCGGGGGCAGAACACTGAAGCTTTCTTT
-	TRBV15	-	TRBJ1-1	CATGLSQGTEAFF	TGTGCCACCGGGTTGTCTCAGGGCACTGAAGCTTTCTTT
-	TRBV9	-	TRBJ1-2	CASSVVDGGYTF	TGTGCCAGCAGCGTAGTTGATGGAGGCTACACCTTC
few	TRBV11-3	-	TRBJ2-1	CASSLDGSSYNEQFF	TGTGCCAGCAGCTTAGATGGTAGCTCCTACAATGAGCAGTTCTTC
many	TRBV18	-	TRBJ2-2	CASSPDQGYTGELFF	TGTGCCAGCTCACCTGATCAGGGCTACACCGGGGAGCTGTTTTTT